The 29 T cell receptor beta chains below were found in one sample sequenced in a study of blood T cell repertoires in COVID-19. The method was immunoSEQ multiplex PCR; TCRdb's version includes in-frame clones alone and lacks a portion of them. The table lists about 300,000 clones, around 82% of them singletons. The specimen was peripheral blood. These receptors all come from a woman in her fifties or sixties with acute or convalescent COVID-19.

V gene TRBV30 combines with J gene TRBJ1-5, with 9 bases identical to TRBD1. This CDR3 spans 14 amino acids. Germline loops: CDR1 GTSNPN, CDR2 SVGIG (reference sequence). The ends lost 5 bases at V and 1 base at J; junction bases unmatched: 3. The CDR3 DNA reads TGTGCCTGGGAGACAGGGGGAAGCAATCAGCCCCAGCATTTT. This codes for CAWETGGSNQPQHF.

The chain carries TRBV2 and TRBJ1-1, with D uncertain. The V gene lost 6 bases and the J gene lost 6 bases, with 14 bases spanning the gap. Germline V gene lookup returns CDR1 SNHLY and CDR2 FYNNEI. The CDR3 extends over 13 amino acids. The CDR3 here is CASRGRTSPEAFF. In nucleotides, the CDR3 is TGTGCCAGCAGGGGGAGGACGAGTCCTGAAGCTTTCTTT.

This clone appeared once. The V call is TRBV28, the J call TRBJ2-7, with 8 nucleotides matching TRBD1. With 0 bases clipped from V and 1 base from J, the junction kept 2 bases outside the gene matches. This CDR3 is built from 15 residues. In germline, CDR1 is MDHEN, CDR2 SYDVKM. Written as DNA, the CDR3 is TGTGCCAGCAGTTTATGGGGACAGGTATCCTACGAGCAGTACTTC. It yields the protein CASSLWGQVSYEQYF.

V usage is TRBV19 and J usage is TRBJ2-3, with a tentative D call TRBD1 (5 bases). Germline V gives CDR1 LNHDA, CDR2 SQIVND (reference sequence). Trimming shortened V by 2 bases and J by 7 bases, and 7 bases separated the two germline ends. The CDR3 is 12 amino acids. In DNA form, the CDR3 reads TGTGCCAGTAGTATATCAGGGTATACGCAGTATTTT. This translates into CASSISGYTQYF.

This chain links TRBV6-4 with TRBJ1-6; D not resolved. Germline CDR1 MRHNA, CDR2 SNTAGT. V dropped 5 bases and J dropped 11 bases, with 4 bases sitting between them. CDR3 length: 10 residues. The CDR3 region has the DNA TGTGCCAGCAGTCGTCCACCCCTCCACTTT. Its protein product is CASSRPPLHF.

This chain uses TRBV7-8 with TRBJ2-2, with D unresolved. The CDR3 runs to 15 residues. CDR1 and CDR2 from the germline V gene are SGHVS and FQNEAQ. Trimming pared 0 bases from V and 5 bases from J, leaving 10 bases between. The CDR3 DNA sequence: TGTGCCAGCAGCTTAGCGGGCTCCTGGACCGGGGAGCTGTTTTTT. Encoded protein: CASSLAGSWTGELFF.

The chain employs TRBV16 and TRBJ2-3; D unresolved. From germline, CDR1 is KGHSY and CDR2 FQNENV. The ends were cut back, 4 bases at V and 0 bases at J, with 14 bases in the middle. The length of the CDR3 is 16 residues. The CDR3 here is CASSLNTIPSTDTQYF. The CDR3, as DNA: TGTGCCAGCAGCCTAAACACTATACCTAGCACAGATACGCAGTATTTT. Filled out from reference TRBV16 and TRBJ2-3, the complete variable domain reads GEEVAQTPKHLVRGEGQKAKLYCAPIKGHSYVFWYQQVLKNEFKFLISFQNENVFDETGMPKERFSAKCLPNSPCSLEIQATKLEDSAVYFCASSLNTIPSTDTQYFGPGTRLTVL.

The chain combines TRBV5-6 with TRBJ2-3; D possibly corresponds to TRBD2 (6 bases). This CDR3 region has 15 residues. Trimming stripped 3 bases from V and 5 bases from J, with 16 bases between. Looked up from germline, CDR1 is SGHDT and CDR2 is YYEEEE. CDR3 protein: CASSSLWRVGDTQYF. DNA of the CDR3: TGTGCCAGCAGCTCGCTCTGGAGGGTTGGAGATACGCAGTATTTT.

The sample holds a few counts of this clone. The J gene is TRBJ2-5, the V gene TRBV19; 9 bases line up with TRBD1. This CDR3 has 15 residues. Germline loops: CDR1 LNHDA, CDR2 SQIVND (reference sequence). The V and J ends lost 5 bases and 3 bases, in that order; junction bases with no gene match: 7. CDR3 sequence (DNA): TGTGCCAGTAGTCGCCTGGGACAGGGAGAAGAGACCCAGTACTTC. It yields the protein CASSRLGQGEETQYF.

This clone was observed once. The conserved final phenylalanine or tryptophan is absent from the CDR3, which likely points to a read error. The DNA is left out, because the CDR3 cannot be placed on it with certainty; the CDR3 is given as TCRdb lists it. This chain links TRBV7-8 with TRBJ2-7; the tabulated D call, TRBD2, remains unverified against the DNA. Germline CDR1 and CDR2: SGHVS and FQNEAQ. The CDR3 length equals 16 residues, ends included. The CDR3 spells CASSFVIATSGGMAYG.

The chain joins TRBV7-8 to TRBJ1-5; D is unresolved. Trimming removed 5 bases at V and 0 bases at J, with 11 bases between. From germline, CDR1 is SGHVS and CDR2 FQNEAQ. The length of the CDR3 is 15 residues. The CDR3 loop is CASSLSGVSNQPQHF. The CDR3 DNA follows: TGTGCCAGCAGCCTCAGCGGGGTTAGCAATCAGCCCCAGCATTTT.

The chain couples TRBV18 to TRBJ2-7, with 7 bases aligning to TRBD2. The CDR3 totals 14 residues. The germline CDR1 and CDR2 sequences are KGHSH and LQKENI. The ends lost 5 bases at V and 4 bases at J; junction bases unmatched: 8. The CDR3 sequence is CASSAGTTNYEQYF. The CDR3 nucleotides read TGTGCCAGCTCAGCCGGGACTACAAATTACGAGCAGTACTTC.

V and J are TRBV5-8 and TRBJ2-3; TRBD1 agrees at 7 bases. Looked up from germline, CDR1 is SGHTS and CDR2 is YDEGEE. This CDR3 spans 19 amino acids. J was trimmed by 0 bases and V by 0 bases; bases with no gene match: 13. The CDR3 DNA is TGTGCCAGCAGCTTGGGTGTGCTCTATGGGACAGCTAGCACAGATACGCAGTATTTT. It translates to CASSLGVLYGTASTDTQYF.

The V and J genes are TRBV10-1 and TRBJ2-7; TRBD1 agrees at 7 bases. Germline CDR1 and CDR2: WNHNN and SYGVQD (reference sequence). This CDR3 has 15 amino acids. V trimming: 8 bases; J trimming: 1 base; junction bases outside the gene matches: 11. This CDR3 is CASRPSGQISYEQYF. The DNA of the CDR3 is TGCGCCAGCCGGCCCTCGGGACAGATTTCCTACGAGCAGTACTTC.

V is TRBV5-4 and J is TRBJ2-5, with TRBD2 matching over 9 bases. The CDR3 consists of 15 residues. CDR1 and CDR2 from the germline V gene are SGHNT and YYREEE (reference sequence). The V segment lost 4 bases and the J segment 5 bases; nucleotides outside the gene matches: 9. This CDR3 is CASSPQTAGGETQYF. The CDR3 nucleotides read TGTGCCAGCAGCCCTCAGACTGCGGGAGGGGAGACCCAGTACTTC. Filled out from reference TRBV5-4 and TRBJ2-5, the complete variable domain reads ETGVTQSPTHLIKTRGQQVTLRCSSQSGHNTVSWYQQALGQGPQFIFQYYREEENGRGNFPPRFSGLQFPNYSSELNVNALELDDSALYLCASSPQTAGGETQYFGPGTRLLVL.

V usage is TRBV7-8 and J usage is TRBJ1-5, with D perhaps TRBD1 (6 bases). This CDR3 comprises 18 residues. The V and J ends lost 5 bases and 3 bases respectively, with 23 bases between them. Germline CDR1 is SGHVS and CDR2 is FQNEAQ. This chain's CDR3 is CASSAERTEFWINQPQHF. The CDR3 DNA reads TGTGCCAGCAGCGCAGAGAGGACAGAGTTTTGGATCAATCAGCCCCAGCATTTT.

Concerning this clone itself: In the same sample, other DNA sequences code for this CDR3. The chain is built from TRBV4-2 and TRBJ2-5, with no clear D. The germline gives CDR1 LGHNA, CDR2 YNFKEQ. This CDR3 spans 13 amino acids. V lost 0 bases and J lost 5, with 7 bases in between. The CDR3 loop is CASSQDRRETQYF. The CDR3 coding sequence is TGTGCCAGCAGCCAAGATCGGCGGGAGACCCAGTACTTC.

In this sample, this clone turned up once. V gene TRBV4-2 combines with J gene TRBJ2-3; 7 bases map to TRBD2. This CDR3 contains 15 residues. J gave up 3 bases and V 0 bases, and 3 bases lay outside the gene matches. Germline-derived CDR1 and CDR2 are LGHNA and YNFKEQ. CDR3 region: CASSQEAGVTDTQYF. CDR3 DNA sequence: TGTGCCAGCAGCCAAGAGGCGGGGGTTACAGATACGCAGTATTTT.

The chain is built from TRBV4-1 and TRBJ2-1; D might be TRBD1 (7 bases). The CDR3 is made up of 17 amino acids. CDR1 is MGHRA and CDR2 is YSYEKL in the germline V gene. The V end lost 0 bases, the J end lost 4 bases, and 16 bases lay between the germline ends. The CDR3 protein is CASSQEGRGRMYNEQFF. The CDR3 bases are TGCGCCAGCAGCCAAGAGGGCAGGGGGAGGATGTACAATGAGCAGTTCTTC.

In this sample, this clone turned up a few times. The chain combines TRBV7-9 with TRBJ1-1; D not certain. Germline V lookup: CDR1 SEHNR, CDR2 FQNEAQ (reference sequence). This CDR3 spans 13 amino acids. V lost 7 bases to trimming and J lost 1 base, with 10 bases between them. CDR3 loop: CASTHPENTEAFF. The CDR3, as DNA: TGTGCCAGCACCCACCCAGAGAACACTGAAGCTTTCTTT.

This clone has only one observation. The rearrangement joins TRBV7-3 to TRBJ2-3, with 8 bases identical to TRBD2. This CDR3 region has 15 residues. The ends lost 1 base at V and 5 bases at J; junction bases unmatched: 5. Germline V gene sequence: CDR1 SGHTA, CDR2 FQGTGA. This CDR3 reads CASSLNGRGRDTQYF. The CDR3 nucleotides read TGTGCCAGCAGCTTAAACGGGAGGGGGAGAGATACGCAGTATTTT.

The V call is TRBV14, the J call TRBJ1-2, with a tentative D call TRBD1 (5 bases). Germline V gene lookup returns CDR1 SGHDN and CDR2 FVKESK. This CDR3 has 13 amino acids. The ends were cut back, 3 bases at V and 4 bases at J, with 9 bases in the middle. The CDR3 nucleotides read TGTGCCAGCAGCCAGGGCAGGGTCTATGGCTACACCTTC. As protein: CASSQGRVYGYTF. The full variable domain, rest sourced from reference TRBV14 and TRBJ1-2, is EAGVTQFPSHSVIEKGQTVTLRCDPISGHDNLYWYRRVMGKEIKFLLHFVKESKQDESGMPNNRFLAERTGGTYSTLKVQPAELEDSGVYFCASSQGRVYGYTFGSGTRLTVV.

A word on this clone: Other DNA sequences in this specimen translate into the identical CDR3. The chain links TRBV30 to TRBJ1-1; 7 nucleotides line up with TRBD1. The CDR3 loop spans 13 amino acids. Germline trimming cut 1 base from V and 2 bases from J; bases unmatched to any gene: 1. Germline V lookup: CDR1 GTSNPN, CDR2 SVGIG (reference sequence). CDR3 sequence: CAWSDRGNTEAFF. The CDR3 region has the DNA TGTGCCTGGAGTGACAGGGGTAACACTGAAGCTTTCTTT. The entire variable domain, with the rest obtained from reference TRBV30 and TRBJ1-1, is as follows: SQTIHQWPATLVQPVGSPLSLECTVEGTSNPNLYWYRQAAGRGLQLLFYSVGIGQISSEVPQNLSASRPQDRQFILSSKKLLLSDSGFYLCAWSDRGNTEAFFGQGTRLTVV.

The rearrangement links TRBV19 to TRBJ2-2, with unresolved D. Germline values: CDR1 LNHDA, CDR2 SQIVND (reference sequence). The ends were cut back, 0 bases at V and 9 bases at J, with 5 bases in the middle. The CDR3 spans 12 residues. Here the CDR3 reads CASSIDLRELFF. CDR3 DNA sequence: TGTGCCAGTAGTATAGATCTCCGGGAGCTGTTTTTT.

This chain links TRBV7-9 with TRBJ2-1; 10 bases align to TRBD2. CDR1 SEHNR and CDR2 FQNEAQ come from the germline V gene (reference sequence). Unmatched junction bases numbered 10, after V lost 5 bases and J lost 12 bases. The CDR3 runs 14 residues. CDR3 sequence (DNA): TGTGCCAGCAGCCAGGGGGCTAGCGGGAGTGCGCAGTTCTTC. This encodes CASSQGASGSAQFF.

This chain joins TRBV21-1 and TRBJ2-7; the table's TRBD2 call for D was not verified on the DNA. TRBV21-1 is a pseudogene locus. This CDR3 has 20 amino acids. CDR3 region: CASRAYLGLGQSLRVYEQYV. The CDR3 DNA reads as TGTGCCAGCAGGGCCTACCTCGGACTAGGGCAAAGTCTAAGGGTCTACGAGCAGTACGTC.

This chain connects TRBV4-3 to TRBJ2-6; 8 nucleotides line up with TRBD1. The CDR3 length is 19 residues. Trimming took 1 base from V and 3 from J; bases not matched to a gene: 11. The germline V gene has CDR1 LGHNA and CDR2 YSLEER. In DNA form, the CDR3 reads TGCGCCAGCAGCCAAGGCCGGAGCGGACAGGGCTTTGGGGCCAACGTCCTGACTTTC. Translated, it gives CASSQGRSGQGFGANVLTF.

The chain employs TRBV30 and TRBJ2-5, with TRBD1 matching over 9 bases. CDR1 GTSNPN and CDR2 SVGIG come from the germline V gene (reference sequence). V was clipped by 5 bases and J by 4 bases; unmatched bases: 11. This CDR3 is 15 amino acids long. CDR3 in DNA: TGTGCCTGGCGACTCCGCAGGACAGGGGCAGAGACCCAGTACTTC. Protein product: CAWRLRRTGAETQYF.

The chain has TRBV9 and TRBJ2-1; D uncertain. The CDR3 spans 15 residues. Trimming took off 0 bases at V and 6 bases at J, with 13 bases between the two ends. From germline, CDR1 is SGDLS and CDR2 YYNGEE. DNA for the CDR3: TGTGCCAGCAGCGTAGCTACTTCCAACCCCAATGAGCAGTTCTTC. It is translated as CASSVATSNPNEQFF.